This entry describes one TCR beta chain. Its antigen is not identified. These data originate in a study of cytotoxic CD8 clonotypes in ibrutinib-treated CLL. The study's findings and limits: Sustained-remission and progressing patients diverged in sampling times.

Libraries were prepared by immunoSEQ multiplex PCR; TCRdb keeps only in-frame clonotypes and omits some of them. This repertoire shows around 330,000 clones, 67% found once; its top ten account for 5% to 6.5%. This CDR3 has 15 amino acids. V was pared by 9 bases and J by 7 bases, with 21 bases between. CDR1 LNHNV and CDR2 YYDKDF come from the germline V gene (reference sequence). The sequencing used PBMCs, collected after 36 months of ibrutinib treatment. The chain has TRBV15 and TRBJ1-4, with D possibly matching TRBD1 (6 bases). The receptor was isolated from a human donor with chronic lymphocytic leukemia. The CDR3: CATGTRDIPSEKLFF. The DNA for the CDR3 is TGTGCCACTGGGACCCGGGACATACCTAGTGAAAAACTGTTTTTT.